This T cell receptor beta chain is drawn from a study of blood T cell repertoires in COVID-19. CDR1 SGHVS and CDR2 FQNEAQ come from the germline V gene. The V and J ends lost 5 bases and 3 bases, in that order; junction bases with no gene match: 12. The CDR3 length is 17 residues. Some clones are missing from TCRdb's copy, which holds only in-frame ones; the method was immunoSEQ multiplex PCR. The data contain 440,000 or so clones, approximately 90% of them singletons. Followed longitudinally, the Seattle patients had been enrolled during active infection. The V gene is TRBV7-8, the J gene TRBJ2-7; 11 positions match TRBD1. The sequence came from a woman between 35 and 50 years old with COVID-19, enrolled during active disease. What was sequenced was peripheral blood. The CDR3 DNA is TGTGCCAGCAGCCCTACCTATCCCGGGACAGGGGGCTACGAGCAGTACTTC. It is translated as CASSPTYPGTGGYEQYF.